A single sample gave rise to the 20 T cell receptor beta chains below, sequenced in a study of T-cell reconstitution after alpha-beta-depleted transplantation in children. For TCRbeta, the library was prepared with unique molecular identifiers. One entry per CDR3 protein results from TCRdb running MiXCR on the PCR reads. The data contain about 400,000 distinct CDR3 sequences, around 21% of them singletons. Here the sequenced sample was PBMCs from the stem cell graft donor, taken from the stem cell graft. These receptors came from a human donor who donated a stem cell graft to a child with acute myeloid leukemia.

This clonotype was seen repeatedly, ten times or more. The chain joins TRBV7-9 to TRBJ2-1, with a possible D match to TRBD1 (5 bases). CDR3 length: 12 amino acids. Germline values: CDR1 SEHNR, CDR2 FQNEAQ (reference sequence). V gave up 5 bases and J gave up 6 bases, with 8 bases separating them. In DNA, the CDR3 is TGTGCCAGCAGCCCCGACAGCAATGAGCAGTTCTTC. This codes for CASSPDSNEQFF.

The chain employs TRBV7-2 and TRBJ2-1; D may be TRBD1 (5 bases). Germline V gene lookup returns CDR1 SGHTA and CDR2 FQGNSA. Trimming took off 0 bases at V and 10 bases at J, with 13 bases between the two ends. The CDR3 runs 14 residues. The DNA for the CDR3 is TGTGCCAGCAGCTTAGCTGATGGGGCTGGGGAGCAGTTCTTC. It is translated as CASSLADGAGEQFF. Full variable domain (remainder filled in from reference TRBV7-2 and TRBJ2-1): GAGVSQSPSNKVTEKGKDVELRCDPISGHTALYWYRQSLGQGLEFLIYFQGNSAPDKSGLPSDRFSAERTGGSVSTLTIQRTQQEDSAVYLCASSLADGAGEQFFGPGTRLTVL.

The chain employs TRBV5-1 and TRBJ2-7; the match to TRBD1 covers 9 bases. The germline V gene encodes CDR1 SGHRS and CDR2 YFSETQ. J was trimmed by 0 bases and V by 1 base; bases with no gene match: 2. CDR3 length: 15 amino acids. The CDR3 DNA sequence: TGCGCCAGCAGCTTGAACAGGGGGCTCTCCTACGAGCAGTACTTC. Protein product: CASSLNRGLSYEQYF. Full variable domain (outside the CDR3, taken from reference TRBV5-1 and TRBJ2-7): KAGVTQTPRYLIKTRGQQVTLSCSPISGHRSVSWYQQTPGQGLQFLFEYFSETQRNKGNFPGRFSGRQFSNSRSEMNVSTLELGDSALYLCASSLNRGLSYEQYFGPGTRLTVT.

The CDR3 loop is CASSYSTGEAFF. The DNA of the CDR3 is TGTGCCAGCAGTTACTCCACGGGTGAAGCTTTCTTT. J is TRBJ1-1 and V is TRBV6-5; D remains unclear. The ends were cut back, 0 bases at V and 7 bases at J, with 6 bases in the middle. Germline V gene data show CDR1 as MNHEY and CDR2 as SVGAGI. The CDR3 contains 12 residues.

The CDR3 DNA follows: TGTGCCAGCAGTTTTTCAAGCGGATTGAACACCGGGGAGCTGTTTTTT. This encodes CASSFSSGLNTGELFF. The chain couples TRBV6-5 to TRBJ2-2, with TRBD2 as a possible D gene (5 bases). This CDR3 comprises 16 residues. Germline lookup yields CDR1 MNHEY and CDR2 SVGAGI. V lost 4 bases, J lost 1 base, and 13 bases lay in between.

This clonotype was detected only a few times. This chain uses TRBV24-1 with TRBJ2-6; D tentatively reads TRBD1 or TRBD2 (5 bases each). The CDR3 is 19 amino acids. CDR1 is KGHDR, CDR2 SFDVKD, per germline. V lost 3 bases, J lost 4 bases, and 21 bases lay in between. This CDR3 reads CATSDHRDQAWSGANVLTF. CDR3 bases: TGTGCCACCAGTGATCACCGGGACCAGGCGTGGTCCGGGGCCAACGTCCTGACTTTC.

The chain combines TRBV7-3 with TRBJ2-1, with 9 bases fitting TRBD1. Germline V lookup: CDR1 SGHTA, CDR2 FQGTGA. Trimming cost V 5 bases and J 7 bases; bases outside gene matches: 9. This CDR3 spans 15 amino acids. This CDR3 reads CASSPRGTGRNEQFF. CDR3 nucleotides: TGTGCCAGCAGCCCGAGAGGGACAGGGAGGAATGAGCAGTTCTTC.

This clonotype has at least ten counts. The rearrangement links TRBV28 to TRBJ2-1; 12 nucleotides align to TRBD2. This CDR3 has 15 residues. The junction had 3 bases not matched to a gene; V was cut back by 2 bases and J by 7 bases. The germline V gene has CDR1 MDHEN and CDR2 SYDVKM. CDR3 in DNA: TGTGCCAGCAGTTTAGGGACTAGCGGGCGGAATGAGCAGTTCTTC. Translated, it gives CASSLGTSGRNEQFF.

The chain is built from TRBV3-1 and TRBJ2-1; a weak D match, TRBD1 (6 bases). Trimming shortened V by 1 base and J by 0 bases, and 7 bases separated the two germline ends. Per germline, CDR1 LGHDT and CDR2 YNNKEL (reference sequence). This CDR3 has 15 residues. The CDR3 bases are TGTGCCAGCAGCCAAGGGGGGCCCTCCTACAATGAGCAGTTCTTC. Translating it yields CASSQGGPSYNEQFF.

This clonotype was seen at least ten times. V gene TRBV10-1 combines with J gene TRBJ2-1, with unresolved D. CDR1 and CDR2 from the germline V gene are WNHNN and SYGVQD (reference sequence). The CDR3 has 13 amino acids. The ends were cut back, 0 bases at V and 4 bases at J, with 4 bases in the middle. Here the CDR3 DNA reads TGCGCCAGCAGTGAGTCCACGTACAATGAGCAGTTCTTC. This sequence encodes CASSESTYNEQFF.

The chain recombines TRBV2 with TRBJ2-1; no clear D gene. The CDR3 is 11 residues long. Deletions cut 4 bases from V and 6 bases from J, with 4 bases between. Germline V lookup: CDR1 SNHLY, CDR2 FYNNEI. The CDR3 loop reads CASSVFNEQFF. CDR3 nucleotides: TGTGCCAGCAGTGTTTTCAATGAGCAGTTCTTC.

This clonotype appeared many times. The gene calls are TRBV5-1 and TRBJ2-3, with D perhaps TRBD2 (7 bases). The V gene's germline CDR1 is SGHRS and CDR2 YFSETQ. Trimming removed 5 bases at V and 6 bases at J, with 13 bases between. The CDR3 extends over 13 amino acids. The CDR3 sequence is CASSQRDTDTQYF. The CDR3 bases are TGCGCCAGCAGTCAGCGGGACACGGATACGCAGTATTTT. Combining the CDR3 with reference TRBV5-1 and TRBJ2-3 gives the whole variable domain KAGVTQTPRYLIKTRGQQVTLSCSPISGHRSVSWYQQTPGQGLQFLFEYFSETQRNKGNFPGRFSGRQFSNSRSEMNVSTLELGDSALYLCASSQRDTDTQYFGPGTRLTVL.

The chain carries TRBV3-1 and TRBJ2-1, with 10 bases matching TRBD2. The CDR3 sequence is 17 residues long. J lost 8 bases, V lost 11 bases, and 21 bases had no gene match. Germline V gene lookup returns CDR1 LGHDT and CDR2 YNNKEL (reference sequence). The CDR3 protein is CASCQGTLAGVFDEQFF. The CDR3 DNA is TGTGCCTCCTGCCAAGGGACCCTAGCGGGAGTGTTTGATGAGCAGTTCTTC.

This sequence joins TRBV7-6 and TRBJ2-7; either TRBD1 or TRBD2 may supply D (5 bases each). CDR3 length equals 14 residues. CDR1 and CDR2 from the germline V gene are SGHVS and FNYEAQ. Trimming removed 6 bases from V and 1 base from J, with 13 bases in between. The CDR3 DNA reads TGTGCCAGCAGTTTCTTGGGGGTTTCCTACGAGCAGTACTTC. This translates into CASSFLGVSYEQYF.

This clonotype came up a few times. The chain recombines TRBV10-3 with TRBJ2-1, with 8 bases identical to TRBD2. CDR3 length equals 15 residues. In germline, CDR1 is ENHRY, CDR2 SYGVKD. V lost 4 bases, J lost 5 bases, and 7 bases stayed unmatched. As DNA, the CDR3 is TGTGCCATCAGTGGTCCCCTAGCGGGTGACAATGAGCAGTTCTTC. It codes for CAISGPLAGDNEQFF.

This chain connects TRBV28 to TRBJ2-3, with D possibly TRBD2 on 6 matching bases. Germline V gene lookup returns CDR1 MDHEN and CDR2 SYDVKM. This CDR3 comprises 13 residues. Trimming left V 8 bases short and J 1 base short, with 10 bases between. The CDR3 DNA reads as TGTGCCAGCCGGGACTCCGGCACAGATACGCAGTATTTT. Residues: CASRDSGTDTQYF.

This clonotype was picked up a small number of times. The V and J genes are TRBV6-4 and TRBJ1-2; weak D call: TRBD1 (5 bases). Germline V lookup: CDR1 MRHNA, CDR2 SNTAGT. V lost 5 bases, J lost 4 bases, and 17 bases lay in between. The CDR3 loop spans 15 amino acids. CDR3 DNA sequence: TGTGCCAGCAGTACCGTTCCCGGGGGGAGCTATGGCTACACCTTC. This encodes CASSTVPGGSYGYTF.

CDR3 residues: CAPNGRGNQPQHF. In nucleotides, the CDR3 is TGTGCCCCTAATGGAAGGGGCAATCAGCCCCAGCATTTT. This chain links TRBV24-1 with TRBJ1-5; the D is unclear. The CDR3 is 13 residues long. Trimming removed 12 bases from V and 2 bases from J, with 13 bases in between. Germline V gene lookup returns CDR1 KGHDR and CDR2 SFDVKD.

This chain uses TRBV29-1 with TRBJ2-1; D is unclear. There are 14 residues in the CDR3. Trimming took 4 bases from V and 6 from J, leaving 16 bases between them. Germline V gene sequence: CDR1 SQVTM, CDR2 ANQGSEA. This CDR3 is CSVVPPPLGNEQFF. The CDR3 DNA sequence: TGCAGCGTTGTCCCCCCTCCCCTAGGCAATGAGCAGTTCTTC.

There are many counts of this clonotype. The chain has TRBV7-9 and TRBJ2-2; 12 bases fit TRBD2. The germline V gene encodes CDR1 SEHNR and CDR2 FQNEAQ (reference sequence). The CDR3 loop spans 17 amino acids. With 5 bases clipped from V and 4 bases from J, the junction kept 8 bases outside the gene matches. CDR3 region: CASSPKTSGSVTGELFF. CDR3 DNA sequence: TGTGCCAGCAGCCCCAAGACTAGCGGGAGTGTCACCGGGGAGCTGTTTTTT.